This T cell receptor beta chain was observed in a study of cytotoxic CD8 clonotypes in ibrutinib-treated CLL. About the study: Response was recorded as partial in approximately 24 patients and complete in 2; at median roughly 62 months, roughly 14 remained remitted and about twelve had progressed.

The assay was immunoSEQ multiplex PCR, and TCRdb's table has in-frame clones only and misses some. Seen here are 20,000 to 25,000 clones, 65% to 75% observed once, and the top ten hold approximately 27%. Roughly 2.2 micrograms of genomic DNA from cryopreserved PBMCs went into TCR beta libraries. CDR1 SGHTA and CDR2 FQGNSA come from the germline V gene. CDR3 length equals 17 residues. The ends lost 4 bases at V and 8 bases at J; junction bases unmatched: 15. The TCR originated in a human donor with chronic lymphocytic leukemia. The V gene is TRBV7-2, the J gene TRBJ2-1; TRBD2 matches at 9 bases. The sequencing here drew on PBMCs, taken before ibrutinib treatment. This CDR3 is CASSSGLAGLQVDEQFF. The CDR3 region has the DNA TGTGCCAGCAGCTCAGGTCTAGCGGGGTTACAAGTGGATGAGCAGTTCTTC.